The sequence of this TCR beta chain was determined in a study of Ad26.COV2.S vaccination and SARS-CoV-2 variants. For the study at large: It was the COV1001 Ad26.COV2.S trial arm that included the donor. The study gave Ad26.COV2.S intramuscularly, once or twice 56 days apart.

Treatment: roughly 19 received Ad26.COV2.S at low or high dose, single or two shots; roughly five received placebo; per-sample allocation not given. Specimen acquisition occurred on day 63 following the initial vaccine or placebo injection. Donor was an adult aged 18-55 years in Boston. Notes on the study in general: Reportedly, spike-specific CD8+ and CD4+ T cell responses achieved substantial breadth once vaccination had taken place.

The CDR3 spans 15 residues. CDR1 is KGHDR and CDR2 is SFDVKD in the germline V gene. J was trimmed by 4 bases and V by 4 bases; bases with no gene match: 4. Comments on this clone: No antigen is known for it.

The assay was immunoSEQ multiplex PCR, and TCRdb's table has in-frame clones only and misses some. The sample holds hundreds of thousands of clones; 80% to 90% are singletons and the top ten take about 1.5%. The receptor was derived from a person aged 18-65 years who received the Ad26.COV2.S COVID-19 vaccine or a placebo. The rearrangement links TRBV24-1 to TRBJ2-5; 11 bases fit TRBD1. The specimen comprised peripheral blood, sampled in a trial of Ad26.COV2.S vaccine versus placebo. The CDR3 DNA follows: TGTGCCACCAGTGACCCTGGGACAGGGGGAGAGACCCAGTACTTC. Translated: CATSDPGTGGETQYF.